Listed below are T cell receptor beta chains from one sample, sequenced in a study of cytomegalovirus exposure and HLA in healthy donors. Sequencing used immunoSEQ multiplex PCR; TCRdb keeps in-frame clones, though not all of them. The data contain 130,000 to 150,000 clones, roughly four fifths of them seen just once; the ten biggest clones take up nearly 5%. Sequencing was done on a sample of PBMCs. Receptors were obtained from a woman in her forties or fifties in good health and CMV-seronegative. Both conserved end residues are part of each CDR3. Fields, in order: clone size, V gene, J gene, CDR3 length, D gene, CDR3 protein, CDR3 DNA. D genes are given only for firm matches. Size is omitted from some rows. Given values are once, few, many or a class for expanded clones.

few,TRBV9,TRBJ2-5,15,NA,CASGTPNPTQETQYF,TGTGCCAGCGGGACTCCCAACCCTACTCAAGAGACCCAGTACTTC
NA,TRBV9,TRBJ2-7,15,TRBD2,CASSVDWTSGLEQYF,TGTGCCAGCAGCGTAGATTGGACTAGCGGACTTGAGCAGTACTTC
NA,TRBV19,TRBJ2-7,14,TRBD2,CASSPRSGGYEQYF,TGTGCCAGTAGCCCAAGGAGCGGGGGTTACGAGCAGTACTTC
NA,TRBV6-5,TRBJ2-2,16,TRBD1,CASSYGTGGYGGELFF,TGTGCCAGCAGTTACGGGACAGGGGGGTATGGCGGGGAGCTGTTTTTT
NA,TRBV5-1,TRBJ2-5,18,TRBD2,CASRPRWASGGAQETQYF,TGCGCCAGCAGACCACGCTGGGCTAGCGGGGGAGCACAAGAGACCCAGTACTTC
once,TRBV5-1,TRBJ1-5,15,NA,CASSLEPGPDQPQHF,TGCGCCAGCAGCTTGGAACCTGGCCCCGATCAGCCCCAGCATTTT
NA,TRBV13,TRBJ2-3,14,NA,CASSFWPSTDTQYF,TGTGCCAGCAGCTTTTGGCCTTCCACAGATACGCAGTATTTT
NA,TRBV11-2,TRBJ2-3,15,TRBD1,CASSLGAGGQDTQYF,TGTGCCAGCAGCTTAGGTGCAGGGGGTCAGGATACGCAGTATTTT
few,TRBV10-3,TRBJ2-1,13,NA,CAISGGSYNEQFF,TGTGCCATCAGCGGGGGCTCCTACAATGAGCAGTTCTTC
NA,TRBV9,TRBJ1-1,15,NA,CASSFQGTGDYRAFF,TGTGCCAGCAGCTTCCAGGGGACCGGCGATTATCGGGCTTTCTTT
NA,TRBV5-1,TRBJ2-2,16,TRBD1,CASSFRQGGNTGELFF,TGCGCCAGCAGCTTTCGACAGGGCGGGAACACCGGGGAGCTGTTTTTT
NA,TRBV6-1,TRBJ1-5,12,NA,CASSLRGQPQHF,TGTGCCAGCAGTCTTCGGGGGCAGCCCCAGCATTTT
NA,TRBV11-3,TRBJ2-1,15,TRBD1,CASSLDQGAHNEQFF,TGTGCCAGCAGCTTAGATCAGGGGGCCCACAATGAGCAGTTCTTC
few,TRBV30,TRBJ2-2,14,TRBD2,CAWSWLAGTGELFF,TGTGCCTGGAGTTGGCTAGCGGGGACCGGGGAGCTGTTTTTT
NA,TRBV29-1,TRBJ1-5,13,NA,CSVGNGGNQPQHF,TGCAGCGTTGGAAACGGGGGCAATCAGCCCCAGCATTTT
NA,TRBV11-2,TRBJ2-3,12,NA,CASRGEGDTQYF,TGTGCCAGCAGGGGAGAGGGAGATACGCAGTATTTT
NA,TRBV27,TRBJ1-3,15,TRBD1,CASSSGTGSGNTIYF,TGTGCCAGCAGTTCCGGGACAGGATCTGGAAACACCATATATTTT
NA,TRBV4-3,TRBJ2-3,16,TRBD1,CASSQDPGGGTDTQYF,TGCGCCAGCAGCCAAGACCCAGGGGGCGGAACAGATACGCAGTATTTT
NA,TRBV15,TRBJ1-5,15,TRBD1,CATSREDRGGQPQHF,TGTGCCACCAGCAGAGAGGACAGGGGGGGACAGCCCCAGCATTTT
NA,TRBV19,TRBJ2-7,16,NA,CASSIGDARGRDEQYF,TGTGCCAGTAGTATAGGGGATGCAAGGGGTCGAGACGAGCAGTACTTC
NA,TRBV27,TRBJ2-7,15,TRBD1,CASSMRDRGSYEQYF,TGTGCCAGCTCCATGAGGGACAGGGGATCCTACGAGCAGTACTTC
NA,TRBV10-1,TRBJ2-7,15,NA,CASSESRTGAGEQYF,TGCGCCAGCAGTGAGTCCCGAACAGGGGCGGGAGAGCAGTACTTC
NA,TRBV19,TRBJ2-1,14,TRBD1,CASSIGQGDNEQFF,TGTGCCAGTAGTATAGGACAGGGTGACAATGAGCAGTTCTTC
NA,TRBV10-3,TRBJ2-5,16,TRBD2,CAISGVAGGPIETQYF,TGTGCCATCAGTGGGGTAGCGGGGGGGCCAATCGAGACCCAGTACTTC
NA,TRBV5-6,TRBJ2-1,17,TRBD2,CASMRTSGGLSYNEQFF,TGTGCCAGCATGCGGACTAGCGGGGGCCTCTCCTACAATGAGCAGTTCTTC
NA,TRBV15,TRBJ2-7,14,TRBD2,CATSGGGPAYEQYF,TGTGCCACCAGCGGCGGGGGTCCCGCCTACGAGCAGTACTTC
NA,TRBV7-3,TRBJ2-4,13,NA,CASSPSAKNIQYF,TGTGCCAGCAGCCCTTCGGCCAAAAACATTCAGTACTTC
NA,TRBV19,TRBJ1-2,15,NA,CASSIVVRGSLWNTF,TGTGCCAGTAGTATAGTAGTCCGGGGGAGTCTATGGAACACCTTC
NA,TRBV12-5,TRBJ2-1,16,NA,CASGLILGLFAHEQFF,TGTGCTAGTGGTTTGATATTAGGACTTTTCGCTCATGAGCAGTTCTTC
NA,TRBV7-2,TRBJ1-2,14,NA,CASSPTGEGPGYTF,TGTGCCAGCAGCCCGACGGGAGAGGGTCCTGGCTACACCTTC
once,TRBV2,TRBJ1-2,14,TRBD1,CASSWTGLNLGYTF,TGTGCCAGCAGCTGGACAGGGCTCAACTTGGGCTACACCTTC
few,TRBV15,TRBJ2-5,18,TRBD2,CATSRARGGGAEEETQYF,TGTGCCACCAGCAGAGCCCGGGGCGGGGGGGCCGAAGAAGAGACCCAGTACTTC
NA,TRBV29-1,TRBJ1-1,17,TRBD1,CSAQVTPGTGGGTEAFF,TGCAGCGCCCAGGTCACCCCCGGGACAGGGGGAGGCACTGAAGCTTTCTTT
few,TRBV11-2,TRBJ2-7,17,TRBD1,CASSLDQGAVLYYEQYF,TGTGCCAGCAGCTTAGATCAGGGGGCGGTTCTATACTACGAGCAGTACTTC
few,TRBV6-1,TRBJ2-1,18,TRBD2,CASSGLGLAGGRGNEQFF,TGTGCCAGCAGTGGGCTGGGACTAGCGGGGGGGCGAGGGAATGAGCAGTTCTTC
once,TRBV9,TRBJ2-5,14,NA,CASSVYGTGETQYF,TGTGCCAGCAGCGTATACGGAACGGGGGAGACCCAGTACTTC
once,TRBV11-3,TRBJ2-1,15,NA,CASSPKGLIDNEQFF,TGTGCCAGCAGCCCAAAAGGACTCATCGACAATGAGCAGTTCTTC
NA,TRBV13,TRBJ2-7,13,NA,CASSSTGTYEQYF,TGTGCCAGCAGTTCTACAGGAACCTACGAGCAGTACTTC
NA,TRBV5-1,TRBJ2-2,15,NA,CASSGVQGETGELFF,TGCGCCAGCAGCGGGGTCCAGGGTGAGACCGGGGAGCTGTTTTTT
NA,TRBV14,TRBJ2-5,21,TRBD2,CASSQDGRRLAGGRYQETQYF,TGTGCCAGCAGCCAAGACGGTCGTAGATTGGCGGGGGGAAGGTACCAAGAGACCCAGTACTTC
NA,TRBV30,TRBJ1-6,14,TRBD1,CAWSDRGHDSPLHF,TGTGCCTGGAGTGACAGGGGGCATGATTCACCCCTCCACTTT
NA,TRBV15,TRBJ2-5,15,TRBD1,CATSSGLLQGETQYF,TGTGCCACCAGCAGCGGACTGCTACAGGGGGAGACCCAGTACTTC
NA,TRBV5-1,TRBJ1-3,15,NA,CASSLVAGYGNTIYF,TGCGCCAGCAGCTTGGTGGCGGGCTATGGAAACACCATATATTTT
NA,TRBV28,TRBJ2-7,14,NA,CASSLEGSYYEQYF,TGTGCCAGCAGTTTAGAGGGCTCCTACTACGAGCAGTACTTC
NA,TRBV6-5,TRBJ2-5,15,TRBD1,CASTRDRGLEGTQYF,TGTGCCAGCACCCGGGACAGGGGGCTGGAAGGGACCCAGTACTTC
NA,TRBV6-4,TRBJ2-3,15,NA,CASSDSSGPTDTQYF,TGTGCCAGCAGTGATAGTAGCGGCCCCACAGATACGCAGTATTTT
few,TRBV7-9,TRBJ2-7,13,NA,CASSLRLASEQYF,TGTGCCAGCAGCTTACGTCTAGCTAGTGAGCAGTACTTC
NA,TRBV19,TRBJ1-2,14,TRBD1,CASSIPGQGYGYTF,TGTGCCAGTAGTATTCCCGGACAGGGCTATGGCTACACCTTC
NA,TRBV7-6,TRBJ1-6,17,NA,CASSLGGHLSYNSPLHF,TGTGCCAGCAGCTTAGGGGGACACCTCTCCTATAATTCACCCCTCCACTTT
NA,TRBV7-6,TRBJ1-2,17,TRBD1,CASSLNPGTGGNYGYTF,TGTGCCAGCAGCTTAAATCCCGGGACAGGGGGCAACTATGGCTACACCTTC
NA,TRBV25-1,TRBJ2-3,16,NA,CASSEWGRAGTDTQYF,TGTGCCAGCAGTGAATGGGGGCGGGCTGGCACAGATACGCAGTATTTT
NA,TRBV30,TRBJ2-1,16,NA,CAWSVSGIQSYNEQFF,TGTGCCTGGAGTGTTTCGGGGATCCAGTCCTACAATGAGCAGTTCTTC
NA,TRBV18,TRBJ1-1,15,TRBD1,CASSRGTGANTEAFF,TGTGCCAGCTCACGAGGGACAGGAGCGAACACTGAAGCTTTCTTT
NA,TRBV30,TRBJ1-2,13,TRBD1,CAWSNRGNYGYTF,TGTGCCTGGAGTAACAGGGGAAACTATGGCTACACCTTC
NA,TRBV7-6,TRBJ2-1,14,NA,CASSAGISGPEQFF,TGTGCCAGCAGCGCTGGCATAAGCGGGCCTGAGCAGTTCTTC
once,TRBV11-2,TRBJ2-7,18,NA,CASSLLDITSGGTYEQYF,TGTGCCAGCAGCTTACTGGATATAACCTCGGGTGGAACCTACGAGCAGTACTTC
NA,TRBV7-9,TRBJ2-5,16,TRBD2,CASSLGVAGDQETQYF,TGTGCCAGCAGCTTAGGAGTAGCGGGCGATCAAGAGACCCAGTACTTC
NA,TRBV4-1,TRBJ2-2,19,NA,CASSQGVWRRTKNTGELFF,TGCGCCAGCAGCCAAGGGGTCTGGCGAAGGACAAAGAACACCGGGGAGCTGTTTTTT
NA,TRBV18,TRBJ2-5,15,NA,CASSPFSGGSETQYF,TGTGCCAGCTCACCATTTTCGGGGGGCTCGGAGACCCAGTACTTC